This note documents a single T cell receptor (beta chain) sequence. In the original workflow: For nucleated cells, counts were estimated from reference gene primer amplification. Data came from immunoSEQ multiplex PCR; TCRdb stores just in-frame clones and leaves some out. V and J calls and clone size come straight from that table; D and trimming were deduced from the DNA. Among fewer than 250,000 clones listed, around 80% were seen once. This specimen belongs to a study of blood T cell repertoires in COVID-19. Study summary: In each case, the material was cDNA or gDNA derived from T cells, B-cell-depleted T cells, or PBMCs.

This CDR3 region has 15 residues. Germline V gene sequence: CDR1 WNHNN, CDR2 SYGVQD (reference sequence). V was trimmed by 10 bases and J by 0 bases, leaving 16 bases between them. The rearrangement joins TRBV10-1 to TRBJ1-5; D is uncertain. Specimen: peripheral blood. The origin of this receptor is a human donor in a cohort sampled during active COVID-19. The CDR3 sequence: CANLEGYYSNQPQHF. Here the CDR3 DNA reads TGCGCCAACCTAGAAGGCTACTATAGCAATCAGCCCCAGCATTTT.